The clone carrying this T cell receptor (beta chain) was seen only a few times. Its antigen is not known. The source of the sample is a study of cytomegalovirus exposure and HLA in healthy donors. A multiplex PCR was run with 60 Vbeta primers and 13 Jbeta primers. Profiling relied on immunoSEQ multiplex PCR, and the TCRdb table lists in-frame clones only, not all of them. The repertoire holds about 160,000 clones, with around nine tenths as singletons. Germline CDR1 LGHNA, CDR2 YNFKEQ. The CDR3 is 13 residues long. V lost 3 bases and J 5 bases, leaving 10 bases between the germline ends. Study-wide results and caveats: Previously analyzed data showed that most TCR beta V segments were productive at a frequency of about 90% or about 30%. It was only CMV serostatus that was available as immune exposure information. TRBV6-2, TRBV6-3 and some other V segments were excluded as indistinguishable. Roughly uniform sequencing depth across donors was assumed, possibly incorrectly.

The rearrangement links TRBV4-2 to TRBJ1-1; D is ambiguous. The receptor's source is a woman between 18 and 29 years old in good health and CMV-seronegative. The sample comprised PBMCs. In DNA form, the CDR3 reads TGTGCCAGCAGCCATCCCCCGGGAACTGAAGCTTTCTTT. Translation: CASSHPPGTEAFF.